This paragraph covers one T cell receptor beta chain sequence. Authors' methods: Reference gene primer amplification yielded estimated nucleated cell counts. The method was immunoSEQ multiplex PCR; TCRdb's version includes in-frame clones alone and lacks a portion of them. V and J calls and clone size are as listed in that table; D and trimming were resolved from the DNA. The data contain around 210,000 clones, 85% of them seen just once; the ten biggest clones take up approximately 5.1%. The sample is drawn from a study of blood T cell repertoires in COVID-19. Across the whole study: Samples taken during acute and convalescent COVID-19 were collected in the United States, Italy and Spain. Sample material is recorded as cDNA or gDNA derived from T cells, B-cell-depleted T cells, or PBMCs.

Seattle cases were enrolled at active infection and followed longitudinally. Deletions cut 4 bases from V and 7 bases from J, with 12 bases between. The V gene's germline CDR1 is MDHEN and CDR2 SYDVKM. This CDR3 has 13 amino acids. V gene TRBV28 combines with J gene TRBJ2-3; D perhaps matches TRBD2 (5 bases). The sample taken for sequencing was peripheral blood. The clonotype was recovered from a man in his fifties or sixties with COVID-19, enrolled during active disease. CDR3 nucleotides: TGTGCCAGCAGTTCCCACCCGGGAAATACGCAGTATTTT. Translating gives CASSSHPGNTQYF.